This T cell receptor beta chain was recorded in a study of shared clonotypes between healthy human individuals. Study observations and caveats: Estimated richness values were generally larger in naive subsets than in memory subsets.

This clone has more than one count but fewer than ten. Its antigen is currently unknown. Germline V CDR1 and CDR2: MNHNS, SASEGT. Trimming cost V 2 bases and J 6 bases; bases outside gene matches: 6. The CDR3 contains 15 residues. The input for sorted-subset replicate PCRs was around 210 ng DNA, 25,000 to 30,000 T cell genomes. Authors' processing steps: Filtering differed since immunoSEQ provided only junctions, with no quality scores. The repertoire was sequenced with immunoSEQ multiplex PCR; TCRdb's copy has only in-frame clones and lacks some. V and J calls and clone size are as listed in that table; D and trimming were resolved from the DNA. The table lists 850,000 to 1,200,000 clones, around 75% of them singletons.

The V call is TRBV6-1, the J call TRBJ2-1, with TRBD1 identical over 8 bases. The clonotype comes from a young man in good health. Material: memory CD4+ T cells sorted from blood. Subset described: CD45RA-negative fraction. The CDR3 spells CASSESLGTGNEQFF. The CDR3 coding sequence is TGTGCCAGCAGTGAATCCCTTGGGACAGGCAATGAGCAGTTCTTC.